These 10 T cell receptor beta chains came from one sample sequenced in a study of blood T cells in healthy people across ages (dated by TCRdb to between 2015 and 2017). Library creation used 5' RACE. The sequencer listed for this sample is Illumina HiSeq 2500. A second roughly 7 to 11 cycle PCR used a sample-barcoded 5' primer and a J-beta primer mix. TCRdb's own reprocessing of the public reads used fastp at Q25 and MiXCR and kept productive beta chains. CDR3 protein duplicates are merged, each entry listing the most common genes and DNA. Across this sample there are about 1,500,000 distinct CDR3 sequences, with around 42% seen only once. The top ten hold around 8% of the sample. Material: blood. The receptor source for this set is a woman younger than 30 in good health.

The gene calls are TRBV11-3 and TRBJ1-6, with no clear D. The V end lost 5 bases, the J end lost 8 bases, and 16 bases lay between the germline ends. Germline V gives CDR1 SGHNT, CDR2 YENEEA. The CDR3 covers 15 residues. In DNA form, the CDR3 reads TGTGCCAGCAGCAAAGGAGCCTCAGGAGATTCACCCCTCCACTTT. Its protein product is CASSKGASGDSPLHF.

This clonotype was counted between two and nine times. The CDR3 here is CATGQGDEQFF. CDR3 nucleotides: TGTGCCACTGGACAGGGCGATGAGCAGTTCTTC. The chain is built from TRBV27 and TRBJ2-1; 8 positions match TRBD1. V gave up 10 bases and J gave up 8 bases; unmatched junction bases: 4. Germline values: CDR1 MNHEY, CDR2 SMNVEV (reference sequence). CDR3 size: 11 residues.

The gene calls are TRBV6-5 and TRBJ1-1; 7 positions agree with TRBD1. Germline V gives CDR1 MNHEY, CDR2 SVGAGI. This CDR3 is built from 16 residues. With V trimmed by 6 bases and J by 0 bases, 10 bases remained unmatched. CDR3 bases: TGTGCCAGCAGCCGGGGGACAGACGCCATGAACACTGAAGCTTTCTTT. Amino acids: CASSRGTDAMNTEAFF.

This clonotype was counted between two and nine times. V gene TRBV20-1 combines with J gene TRBJ2-3, with 10 bases fitting TRBD2. Germline values: CDR1 DFQATT, CDR2 SNEGSKA (reference sequence). CDR3 length: 17 amino acids. V shed 5 bases and J 1 base; nucleotides not matched to a gene: 12. CDR3 loop: CSADPFLAGEGTDTQYF. The CDR3 DNA follows: TGCAGTGCTGACCCCTTTCTAGCGGGAGAGGGCACAGATACGCAGTATTTT.

The chain combines TRBV5-1 with TRBJ2-3, with TRBD2 matching 7 bases. Germline loops: CDR1 SGHRS, CDR2 YFSETQ. The CDR3 covers 16 residues. V was pared by 3 bases and J by 3 bases, with 10 bases of the junction left unmatched. CDR3 bases: TGCGCCAGCAGCTGGAGGTCTAGCGGTAGGACAGATACGCAGTATTTT. Translated: CASSWRSSGRTDTQYF.

This clonotype was observed a handful of times. The chain carries TRBV30 and TRBJ2-7, with a possible D match to TRBD1 (6 bases). CDR3 length: 16 amino acids. Trimming took off 0 bases at V and 0 bases at J, with 15 bases between the two ends. CDR1 is GTSNPN and CDR2 is SVGIG in the germline V gene (reference sequence). DNA of the CDR3: TGTGCCTGGAGTGTATTGGGGACACTGAGCTCCTACGAGCAGTACTTC. Amino acid sequence: CAWSVLGTLSSYEQYF.

The chain has TRBV14 and TRBJ1-2; no reliable D call. This CDR3 has 15 amino acids. V was trimmed by 0 bases and J by 1 base, leaving 9 bases between them. The germline gives CDR1 SGHDN, CDR2 FVKESK. The CDR3 bases are TGTGCCAGCAGCCAAGATTCGGGGAGTAACTATGGCTACACCTTC. This translates into CASSQDSGSNYGYTF. Filled out from reference TRBV14 and TRBJ1-2, the complete variable domain reads EAGVTQFPSHSVIEKGQTVTLRCDPISGHDNLYWYRRVMGKEIKFLLHFVKESKQDESGMPNNRFLAERTGGTYSTLKVQPAELEDSGVYFCASSQDSGSNYGYTFGSGTRLTVV.

The V call is TRBV6-5, the J call TRBJ1-6; D call uncertain. Deletions cut 0 bases from V and 3 bases from J, with 9 bases between. The CDR3 covers 16 residues. From germline, CDR1 is MNHEY and CDR2 SVGAGI. CDR3 loop: CASSYSSPDYNSPLHF. Here the CDR3 DNA reads TGTGCCAGCAGTTACTCAAGTCCCGACTATAATTCACCCCTCCACTTT.

Only a few counts were recorded for this clonotype. J is TRBJ1-1 and V is TRBV5-1; tentatively, D is TRBD1 (5 bases). V dropped 5 bases and J dropped 1 base, with 21 bases sitting between them. CDR1 SGHRS and CDR2 YFSETQ come from the germline V gene. The CDR3 is 17 residues long. CDR3 protein: CASSRDLGTLGNTEAFF. The DNA of the CDR3 is TGCGCCAGCAGTCGGGACCTCGGGACCTTAGGGAACACTGAAGCTTTCTTT.

J is TRBJ2-1 and V is TRBV11-2; D might be TRBD2 (5 bases). The CDR3 runs 17 residues. Trimming took off 0 bases at V and 0 bases at J, with 12 bases between the two ends. Germline V gene lookup returns CDR1 SGHAT and CDR2 FQNNGV. The CDR3 loop is CASSLDPSLNSYNEQFF. The CDR3 DNA is TGTGCCAGCAGCTTAGATCCTAGCCTCAACTCCTACAATGAGCAGTTCTTC.